The text below deals with one T cell receptor (beta chain). Its cognate antigen has yet to be identified. No per-base quality is available; no much larger clone lies one base away. Library preparation used the immunoSEQ multiplex PCR assay. In its TCRdb copy, this immuneACCESS table keeps in-frame sequences only and misses some clones. Where compared with another copy, unresolved V genes explain less than half of these, and the others have no known cause. Within this sample are roughly 86,000 clones, with roughly nine tenths of them counted one time only. Approximately 14% of the sample lies in the top ten. This sample stems from a study of control samples from healthy donors and cancer patients (TCRdb year 2020). The germline V gene provides CDR1 SGHAT and CDR2 FQNNGV. Spanning cysteine to phenylalanine, the CDR3 consists of 17 amino acids. Left in the record is the CDR3 DNA by itself, 51 bases read in frame from the first base. V has 2 bases trimmed and J has 3 bases trimmed; junction bases matching no gene number 10.

Sequenced material: blood. This receptor was identified in a man aged 30 to 39 in good health. The chain joins TRBV11-2 to TRBJ2-7, and TRBD2 aligns with 10 junction nucleotides. The DNA reads TGTGCCAGCAGCTTAAGGGGGCTAGCGGGGGACTTCTACGAGCAGTACTTC. Its translation reads: CASSLRGLAGDFYEQYF.